The TCR beta chain under discussion was sequenced for a study of shared clonotypes between healthy human individuals. Germline assignment: CDR1 MNHEY and CDR2 SVGAGI. The CDR3 runs to 14 residues. V was pared by 6 bases and J by 0 bases, with 12 bases between. As processed by the authors: ImmunoSEQ yielded junction-only sequences lacking quality scores, so filtering differed. The method was immunoSEQ multiplex PCR; TCRdb's version includes in-frame clones alone and lacks a portion of them. The V and J calls and clone size are taken from that table; D and trimming were inferred from the DNA. The data show about 2.2 million clones, approximately 92% seen once. As defined, naive CD8 cells were CD45RO-negative and positively selected for CCR7, with terminally differentiated effector memory CD45RA+ cells excluded.

The clonotype originates from a man aged 18 to 29 in good health. Some clones in this sample may be carry-over from other donors' samples. Material for sequencing was naive CD8+ T cells from PBMCs. V is TRBV6-5 and J is TRBJ2-7; possibly TRBD1 for D (5 bases). CDR3 DNA sequence: TGTGCCAGCAGCTCGGGTGGGGCCTCCTACGAGCAGTACTTC. Translated: CASSSGGASYEQYF.